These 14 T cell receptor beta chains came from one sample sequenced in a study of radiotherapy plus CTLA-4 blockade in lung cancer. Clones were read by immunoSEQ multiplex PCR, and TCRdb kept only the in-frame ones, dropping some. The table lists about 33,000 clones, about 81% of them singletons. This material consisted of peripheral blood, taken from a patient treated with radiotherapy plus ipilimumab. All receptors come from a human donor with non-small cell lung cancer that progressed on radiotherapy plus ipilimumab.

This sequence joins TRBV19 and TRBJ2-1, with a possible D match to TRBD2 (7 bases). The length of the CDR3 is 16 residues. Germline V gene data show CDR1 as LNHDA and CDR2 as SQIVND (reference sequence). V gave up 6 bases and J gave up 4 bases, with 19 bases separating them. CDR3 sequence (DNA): TGTGCCAGTAGACCCTCAGGGGAGGGAGGTTACAATGAGCAGTTCTTC. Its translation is CASRPSGEGGYNEQFF.

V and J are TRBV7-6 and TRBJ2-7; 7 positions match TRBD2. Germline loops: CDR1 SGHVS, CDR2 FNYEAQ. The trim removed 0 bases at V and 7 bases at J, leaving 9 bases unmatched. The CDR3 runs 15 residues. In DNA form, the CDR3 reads TGTGCCAGCAGCTTAGCTGGACTAGTATCTACGGAGCAGTACTTC. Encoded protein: CASSLAGLVSTEQYF.

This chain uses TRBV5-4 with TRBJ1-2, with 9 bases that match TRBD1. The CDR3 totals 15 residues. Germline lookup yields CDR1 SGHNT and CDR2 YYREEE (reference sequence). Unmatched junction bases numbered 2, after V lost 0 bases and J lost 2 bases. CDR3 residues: CASSLDRGLNYGYTF. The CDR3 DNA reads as TGTGCCAGCAGCTTGGACAGGGGGCTCAACTATGGCTACACCTTC.

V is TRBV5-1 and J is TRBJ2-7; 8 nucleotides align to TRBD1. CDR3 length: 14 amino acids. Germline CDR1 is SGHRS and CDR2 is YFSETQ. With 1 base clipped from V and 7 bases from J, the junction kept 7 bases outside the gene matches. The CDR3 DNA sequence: TGCGCCAGCAGCTTGCGGGACAGGAGCGATGAGCAGTACTTC. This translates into CASSLRDRSDEQYF.

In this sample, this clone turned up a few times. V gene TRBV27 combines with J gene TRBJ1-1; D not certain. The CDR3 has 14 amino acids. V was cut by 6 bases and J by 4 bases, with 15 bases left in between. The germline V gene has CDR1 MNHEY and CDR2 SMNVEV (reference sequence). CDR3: CASSPSTSGTEAFF. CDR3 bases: TGTGCCAGCAGCCCCTCGACTTCGGGCACTGAAGCTTTCTTT.

CDR3 sequence: CASSVGTGIGEKLFF. The CDR3 DNA follows: TGTGCCAGCAGCGTAGGGACAGGGATCGGTGAAAAACTGTTTTTT. The rearrangement uses TRBV9 and TRBJ1-4; 8 nucleotides match TRBD1. CDR1 is SGDLS and CDR2 is YYNGEE in the germline V gene. This CDR3 has 15 amino acids. The junction had 5 bases not matched to a gene; V was cut back by 0 bases and J by 7 bases.

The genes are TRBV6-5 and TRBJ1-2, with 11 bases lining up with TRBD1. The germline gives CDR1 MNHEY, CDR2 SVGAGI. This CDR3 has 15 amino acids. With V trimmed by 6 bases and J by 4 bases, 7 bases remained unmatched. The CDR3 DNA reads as TGTGCCAGCAGAACCGGGACAGGGGGTCTCTATGGCTACACCTTC. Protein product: CASRTGTGGLYGYTF.

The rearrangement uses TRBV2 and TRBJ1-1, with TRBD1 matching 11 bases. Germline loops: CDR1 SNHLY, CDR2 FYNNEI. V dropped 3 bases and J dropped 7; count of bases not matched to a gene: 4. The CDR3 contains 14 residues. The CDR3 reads CASSDGQGAFEAFF. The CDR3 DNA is TGTGCCAGCAGTGACGGACAGGGGGCTTTTGAAGCTTTCTTT.

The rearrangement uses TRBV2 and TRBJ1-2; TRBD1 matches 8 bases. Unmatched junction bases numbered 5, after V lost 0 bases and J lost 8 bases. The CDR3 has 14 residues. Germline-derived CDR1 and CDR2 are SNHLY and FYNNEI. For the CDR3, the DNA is TGTGCCAGCAGTGAAGCGGGGGCAGGGGGCGGCTACACCTTC. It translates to CASSEAGAGGGYTF. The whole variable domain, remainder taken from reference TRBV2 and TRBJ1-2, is EPEVTQTPSHQVTQMGQEVILRCVPISNHLYFYWYRQILGQKVEFLVSFYNNEISEKSEIFDDQFSVERPDGSNFTLKIRSTKLEDSAMYFCASSEAGAGGGYTFGSGTRLTVV.

The CDR3 DNA reads TGTGCCAGCAGTGGGGGACAGGGAGTAAGCTATGGCTACACCTTC. This gives the protein CASSGGQGVSYGYTF. The rearrangement joins TRBV2 to TRBJ1-2; 9 nucleotides agree with TRBD1. The length of the CDR3 is 15 residues. Germline V lookup: CDR1 SNHLY, CDR2 FYNNEI. Losses at the gene ends were 4 bases for V and 4 bases for J; bases not matched to a gene: 7.

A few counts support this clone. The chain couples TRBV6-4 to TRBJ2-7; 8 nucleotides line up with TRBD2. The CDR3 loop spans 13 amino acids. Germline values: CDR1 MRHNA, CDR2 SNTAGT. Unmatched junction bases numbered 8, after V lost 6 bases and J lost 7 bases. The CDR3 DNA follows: TGTGCCAGCAGCGCCGGGACTAGTAGGGAGCAGTACTTC. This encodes CASSAGTSREQYF.

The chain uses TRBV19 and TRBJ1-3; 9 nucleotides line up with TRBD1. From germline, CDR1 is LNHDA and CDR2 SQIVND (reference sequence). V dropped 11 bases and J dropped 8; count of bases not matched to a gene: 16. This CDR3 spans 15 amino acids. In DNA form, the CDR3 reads TGTGCCTCGAAGGGCGGACAGGGGCCGGCATACACCATATATTTT. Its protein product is CASKGGQGPAYTIYF.

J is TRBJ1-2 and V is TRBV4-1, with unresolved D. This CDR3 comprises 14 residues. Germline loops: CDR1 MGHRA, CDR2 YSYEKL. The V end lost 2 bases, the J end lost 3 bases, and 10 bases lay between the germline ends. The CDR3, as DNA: TGCGCCAGCAGCCAACGGGTCGCTTACTATGGCTACACCTTC. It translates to CASSQRVAYYGYTF.

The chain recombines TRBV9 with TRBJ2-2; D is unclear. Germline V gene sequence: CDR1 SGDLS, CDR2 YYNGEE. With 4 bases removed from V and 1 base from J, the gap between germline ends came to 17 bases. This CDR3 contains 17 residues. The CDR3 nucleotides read TGTGCCAGCAGCACCTCCCACGAGGTCCGGAACACCGGGGAGCTGTTTTTT. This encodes CASSTSHEVRNTGELFF.